Each of the 25 T cell receptor beta chains below was sequenced from the same sample in a study of blood T cell repertoires in COVID-19. The table came from immunoSEQ multiplex PCR; TCRdb's copy has only in-frame clones and leaves some out. The top ten clones hold 2% of a sample with approximately 99,000 clones, roughly 89% of them seen once. The sequencing sample was made of peripheral blood. The receptors shown here come from a man in his 70s with active or convalescent COVID-19.

The CDR3 sequence: CASRVTSGDKLCTDTQYF. CDR3 nucleotide sequence: TGCGCCAGCAGGGTCACTAGCGGGGATAAGCTCTGCACAGATACGCAGTATTTT. V and J are TRBV10-1 and TRBJ2-3, with 10 bases matching TRBD2. V trimming: 6 bases; J trimming: 1 base; junction bases outside the gene matches: 13. The CDR3 totals 18 residues. The V gene's germline CDR1 is WNHNN and CDR2 SYGVQD (reference sequence).

The gene calls are TRBV18 and TRBJ2-3; D is undetermined. Germline CDR1 KGHSH, CDR2 LQKENI. Trimming left V 3 bases short and J 3 bases short, with 4 bases between. The CDR3 has 12 amino acids. CDR3 sequence (DNA): TGTGCCAGCTCACCGAGTACAGATACGCAGTATTTT. Protein product: CASSPSTDTQYF.

The rearrangement links TRBV5-4 to TRBJ1-1; the match to TRBD1 covers 8 bases. V was clipped by 3 bases and J by 4 bases; unmatched bases: 8. The CDR3 runs to 15 residues. Germline V CDR1 and CDR2: SGHNT, YYREEE (reference sequence). CDR3 DNA: TGTGCCAGCAGCTGGTACACAGGGGGGGGCACTGAAGCTTTCTTT. It codes for CASSWYTGGGTEAFF.

CDR3 sequence: CASSPGQGAFREKLFF. As DNA, the CDR3 is TGCGCCAGCAGCCCGGGACAGGGGGCATTTCGGGAAAAACTGTTTTTT. The V call is TRBV5-1, the J call TRBJ1-4, with TRBD1 identical over 12 bases. CDR1 is SGHRS, CDR2 YFSETQ, per germline. V lost 4 bases, J lost 8 bases, and 9 bases stayed unmatched. This CDR3 is built from 16 residues.

The chain has TRBV9 and TRBJ2-1; D is perhaps TRBD2 (7 bases). V dropped 0 bases and J dropped 4 bases, with 17 bases sitting between them. The germline CDR1 and CDR2 sequences are SGDLS and YYNGEE. The CDR3 runs 17 residues. CDR3 amino acids: CASSVGGGASTYNEQFF. DNA for the CDR3: TGTGCCAGCAGCGTAGGAGGGGGGGCCTCCACTTACAATGAGCAGTTCTTC.

CDR3 bases: TGCGCCAGCAGCTTGGCCGTGGGCAGTACCTACGAGCAGTACTTC. Its protein product is CASSLAVGSTYEQYF. The chain recombines TRBV5-1 with TRBJ2-7; D is undetermined. CDR3 length: 15 amino acids. Trimming cost V 0 bases and J 2 bases, with 12 bases left between them. Per the germline V gene, CDR1 is SGHRS and CDR2 is YFSETQ.

This clone appeared once. V usage is TRBV7-2 and J usage is TRBJ2-5; 12 bases fit TRBD2. The CDR3 loop spans 16 amino acids. The germline V gene has CDR1 SGHTA and CDR2 FQGNSA. With 2 bases clipped from V and 4 bases from J, the junction kept 5 bases outside the gene matches. The CDR3 DNA reads as TGTGCCAGCAGCTTATTGGCTAGCGGGGGGGCAGAGACCCAGTACTTC. Encoded protein: CASSLLASGGAETQYF. The whole variable domain, remainder taken from reference TRBV7-2 and TRBJ2-5, is GAGVSQSPSNKVTEKGKDVELRCDPISGHTALYWYRQSLGQGLEFLIYFQGNSAPDKSGLPSDRFSAERTGGSVSTLTIQRTQQEDSAVYLCASSLLASGGAETQYFGPGTRLLVL.

The CDR3 region is CASSFSGVNTGELFF. The CDR3 region has the DNA TGTGCCAGCAGCTTTAGCGGAGTTAACACCGGGGAGCTGTTTTTT. The chain employs TRBV7-9 and TRBJ2-2; a weak D match, TRBD2 (6 bases). Looked up from germline, CDR1 is SEHNR and CDR2 is FQNEAQ (reference sequence). This CDR3 is built from 15 residues. Trimming stripped 3 bases from V and 2 bases from J, with 10 bases between.

V gene TRBV12-3 or TRBV12-4 combines with J gene TRBJ1-2; possible D gene TRBD1, 6 bases. V was clipped by 5 bases and J by 4 bases, with 11 bases between them. This CDR3 spans 13 amino acids. This chain's CDR3 is CASSRQALYGYTF. In DNA form, the CDR3 reads TGTGCCAGCAGTCGACAGGCGCTCTATGGCTACACCTTC.

J is TRBJ2-1 and V is TRBV12-3 or TRBV12-4, with D tentatively TRBD2 (5 bases). V was pared by 5 bases and J by 11 bases, with 16 bases between. The CDR3 is 13 amino acids. CDR3 protein: CASSLDTGSKQFF. CDR3 nucleotides: TGTGCCAGCAGTCTCGATACGGGGTCGAAGCAGTTCTTC.

This clone turned up a few times. The CDR3 DNA sequence: TGTGCCAGCAGCCAAGGAGGCGGGACCTACGAGCAGTACTTC. As protein: CASSQGGGTYEQYF. The chain has TRBV3-1 (or the pseudogene TRBV3-2) and TRBJ2-7; perhaps TRBD2 as D (6 bases). Per the germline V gene, CDR1 is LGHDT and CDR2 is YNNKEL (reference sequence). The CDR3 loop spans 14 amino acids. Trimming cost V 1 base and J 2 bases, with 9 bases left between them.

The CDR3: CASSQEGYGASGGLRVNEQFF. The CDR3 DNA is TGCGCCAGCAGCCAAGAAGGCTATGGGGCTAGCGGGGGCCTCCGGGTCAATGAGCAGTTCTTC. The chain carries TRBV4-1 and TRBJ2-1; the match to TRBD2 covers 10 bases. V was pared by 0 bases and J by 6 bases, with 20 bases of the junction left unmatched. This CDR3 region has 21 residues. The germline V gene encodes CDR1 MGHRA and CDR2 YSYEKL.

The chain has TRBV5-6 and TRBJ2-7; D call uncertain. V lost 4 bases, J lost 0 bases, and 11 bases lay in between. This CDR3 is 14 amino acids long. Germline V CDR1 and CDR2: SGHDT, YYEEEE. CDR3 sequence: CASSAQWSSYEQYF. CDR3 in DNA: TGTGCCAGCAGCGCGCAGTGGAGCTCCTACGAGCAGTACTTC.

V is TRBV24-1 and J is TRBJ2-3; 9 bases align to TRBD1. Per the germline V gene, CDR1 is KGHDR and CDR2 is SFDVKD. Trimming removed 4 bases from V and 8 bases from J; junction bases left unmatched: 18. The CDR3 has 18 residues. Written as DNA, the CDR3 is TGTGCCACCAGTGACCTGTCCGGGACAGGGTCGATGAGGGCTACGCAGTATTTT. This encodes CATSDLSGTGSMRATQYF.

The chain recombines TRBV7-2 with TRBJ1-2, with a tentative D call TRBD1 (5 bases). Trimming stripped 5 bases from V and 6 bases from J, with 16 bases between. From germline, CDR1 is SGHTA and CDR2 FQGNSA. The CDR3 contains 14 residues. The CDR3 coding sequence is TGTGCCAGCAGCAACCCAGGGTTCGGGCATGGCTACACCTTC. Residues: CASSNPGFGHGYTF.

This clone occurred a few times. The V call is TRBV28, the J call TRBJ1-2, with 9 nucleotides matching TRBD1. Trimming removed 3 bases from V and 4 bases from J; junction bases left unmatched: 6. CDR1 is MDHEN and CDR2 is SYDVKM in the germline V gene. The CDR3 spans 15 residues. The CDR3 DNA reads as TGTGCCAGCAGTTTTCCGGCGACAGGGGGCTATGGCTACACCTTC. Its protein is CASSFPATGGYGYTF.

V gene TRBV5-6 combines with J gene TRBJ1-1; 7 bases agree with TRBD1. V dropped 1 base and J dropped 4; count of bases not matched to a gene: 7. The CDR3 runs to 15 residues. Looked up from germline, CDR1 is SGHDT and CDR2 is YYEEEE. CDR3 coding DNA: TGTGCCAGCAGCTTGAGAGGGGGCTATGTCACTGAAGCTTTCTTT. This encodes CASSLRGGYVTEAFF.

The chain recombines TRBV7-2 with TRBJ1-2, with 9 bases identical to TRBD1. Looked up from germline, CDR1 is SGHTA and CDR2 is FQGNSA. CDR3 length: 15 amino acids. V shed 5 bases, J shed 4 bases, and the junction held 8 bases outside the gene matches. The CDR3 DNA reads TGTGCCAGCAGCCGGGACAGGGACGATAGCTATGGCTACACCTTC. This sequence encodes CASSRDRDDSYGYTF.

The CDR3 spells CASSPYTDTQYF. As DNA, the CDR3 is TGTGCCAGCTCACCCTACACAGATACGCAGTATTTT. The J gene is TRBJ2-3, the V gene TRBV18; the D is unclear. Trimming shortened V by 3 bases and J by 2 bases, and 3 bases separated the two germline ends. Germline V gene lookup returns CDR1 KGHSH and CDR2 LQKENI. The CDR3 runs 12 residues.

The gene calls are TRBV30 and TRBJ1-1; 9 nucleotides agree with TRBD1. With V trimmed by 8 bases and J by 0 bases, 13 bases remained unmatched. In germline, CDR1 is GTSNPN, CDR2 SVGIG (reference sequence). This CDR3 region has 16 residues. The CDR3 loop reads CASSRQGGIMNTEAFF. CDR3 DNA: TGTGCCAGTTCTAGACAGGGGGGCATTATGAACACTGAAGCTTTCTTT.

The V gene is TRBV5-1, the J gene TRBJ2-2, with a possible D match to TRBD1 (5 bases). In germline, CDR1 is SGHRS, CDR2 YFSETQ. The CDR3 totals 15 residues. Trimming took 0 bases from V and 4 from J, leaving 10 bases between them. CDR3 loop: CASSLGQGITGELFF. Here the CDR3 DNA reads TGCGCCAGCAGCTTGGGGCAGGGAATCACCGGGGAGCTGTTTTTT.

J is TRBJ2-7 and V is TRBV3-1 (or the pseudogene TRBV3-2), with D perhaps TRBD1 (6 bases). Germline V gives CDR1 LGHDT, CDR2 YNNKEL (reference sequence). Trimming took off 11 bases at V and 3 bases at J, with 20 bases between the two ends. The CDR3 consists of 14 residues. CDR3: CAPRGYRLFYEQYF. CDR3 sequence (DNA): TGTGCCCCTAGGGGGTACAGACTATTCTACGAGCAGTACTTC.

The chain uses TRBV19 and TRBJ2-3; possible D gene TRBD2, 7 bases. CDR3 length: 16 amino acids. Germline V gene data show CDR1 as LNHDA and CDR2 as SQIVND (reference sequence). Trimming stripped 6 bases from V and 4 bases from J, with 20 bases between. CDR3 bases: TGTGCCAGTAGCTTAGGCGGGGGCAGGGTCCCAGATACGCAGTATTTT. This codes for CASSLGGGRVPDTQYF.

The chain uses TRBV7-8 and TRBJ1-5; D ambiguous. Germline V gives CDR1 SGHVS, CDR2 FQNEAQ. V was clipped by 5 bases and J by 0 bases, with 11 bases between them. The CDR3 has 15 amino acids. The CDR3 loop reads CASSPTRGSNQPQHF. The CDR3 bases are TGTGCCAGCAGCCCTACACGGGGTAGCAATCAGCCCCAGCATTTT.

The table lists this clone with a few counts. CDR3 DNA sequence: TGTGCCGGGGGGGCGGCAGGGTGGTATGGCTACACCTTC. This sequence encodes CAGGAAGWYGYTF. V is TRBV6-5 and J is TRBJ1-2; D might be TRBD1 (6 bases). V lost 11 bases and J lost 5, with 18 bases in between. The CDR3 extends over 13 amino acids. Germline V gene lookup returns CDR1 MNHEY and CDR2 SVGAGI.